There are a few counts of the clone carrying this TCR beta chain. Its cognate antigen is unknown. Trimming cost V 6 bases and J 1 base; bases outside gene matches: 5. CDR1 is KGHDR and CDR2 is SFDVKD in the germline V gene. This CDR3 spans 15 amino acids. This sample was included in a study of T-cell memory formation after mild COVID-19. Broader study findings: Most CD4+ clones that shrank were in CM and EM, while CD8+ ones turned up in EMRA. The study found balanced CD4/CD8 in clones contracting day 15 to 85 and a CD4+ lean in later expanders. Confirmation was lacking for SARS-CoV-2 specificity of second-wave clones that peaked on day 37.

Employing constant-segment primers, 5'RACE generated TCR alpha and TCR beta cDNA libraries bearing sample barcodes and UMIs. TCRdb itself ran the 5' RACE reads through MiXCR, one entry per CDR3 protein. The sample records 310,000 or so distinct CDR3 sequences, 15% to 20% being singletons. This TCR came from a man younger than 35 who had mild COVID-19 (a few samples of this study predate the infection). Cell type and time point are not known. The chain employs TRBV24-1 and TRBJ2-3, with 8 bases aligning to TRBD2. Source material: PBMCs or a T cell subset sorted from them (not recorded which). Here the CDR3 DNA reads TGTGCCACCAGTTTCACGCGGGGGGGCACAGATACGCAGTATTTT. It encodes CATSFTRGGTDTQYF.